The 12 T cell receptor beta chains below come from one sample, sequenced in a study of response to subunit inactivated influenza vaccine. TCRdb re-called the RT-PCR reads with MiXCR, one entry per CDR3 protein. The data hold hundreds of thousands of distinct CDR3 sequences, with less than 15% observed a single time. Material: PBMCs from blood, obtained approximately 15 days before vaccination. The receptors were sampled from a man aged 45-60 years who received an inactivated influenza vaccine.

This sequence joins TRBV9 and TRBJ2-2; D may be TRBD2 (6 bases). The CDR3 has 14 amino acids. The V end was cut by 3 bases, the J end by 4 bases, with 10 bases between. Germline CDR1 SGDLS, CDR2 YYNGEE. The CDR3 sequence: CASSEGTATGELFF. In DNA form, the CDR3 reads TGTGCCAGCAGCGAGGGGACTGCCACCGGGGAGCTGTTTTTT.

This clonotype has a handful of counts. This sequence joins TRBV29-1 and TRBJ2-1; TRBD1 is a possible D gene (6 bases). V was cut by 7 bases and J by 9 bases, with 19 bases left in between. The CDR3 loop spans 13 amino acids. The germline gives CDR1 SQVTM, CDR2 ANQGSEA. The CDR3 DNA reads as TGCAGCGGACGATTGGGGGCCATAGGTGAGCAGTTCTTC. Its protein product is CSGRLGAIGEQFF.

The sample holds many counts of this clonotype. V usage is TRBV11-2 and J usage is TRBJ2-1, with D tentatively TRBD1 (6 bases). The CDR3 length is 20 residues. Trimming cost V 5 bases and J 4 bases, with 30 bases left between them. In germline, CDR1 is SGHAT, CDR2 FQNNGV. The CDR3 DNA is TGTGCCAGCAGCCCCCGAGCACAACAGGGTTATTTTGGAAGGTACAATGAGCAGTTCTTC. This translates into CASSPRAQQGYFGRYNEQFF.

This clonotype was counted at least ten times. The V and J genes are TRBV20-1 and TRBJ2-2; perhaps D is TRBD1 or TRBD2 (5 bases each). This CDR3 region has 15 residues. V lost 5 bases to trimming and J lost 2 bases, with 15 bases between them. Germline assignment: CDR1 DFQATT and CDR2 SNEGSKA (reference sequence). The CDR3, as DNA: TGCAGTGCTGGAGGACACGGGCCCAACACCGGGGAGCTGTTTTTT. Its protein is CSAGGHGPNTGELFF.

This clonotype was observed a handful of times. The chain uses TRBV6-2 or TRBV6-3 and TRBJ2-3, with TRBD2 matching over 9 bases. This CDR3 region has 20 residues. Germline CDR1 reads MNHEY; CDR2 reads SVGEGT. Trimming cost V 0 bases and J 0 bases; bases outside gene matches: 13. CDR3 nucleotide sequence: TGTGCCAGCAGTTACTCGATGCCGGGACTAGCAGGGAGGAGCACAGATACGCAGTATTTT. Protein sequence: CASSYSMPGLAGRSTDTQYF.

This clonotype was observed a few times. The chain links TRBV7-2 to TRBJ2-2; D remains ambiguous. Germline V CDR1 and CDR2: SGHTA, FQGNSA. The length of the CDR3 is 16 residues. Deletions cut 1 base from V and 0 bases from J, with 9 bases between. CDR3 in amino acids: CASSLVAPTNTGELFF. In DNA form, the CDR3 reads TGTGCCAGCAGCTTAGTTGCCCCTACGAACACCGGGGAGCTGTTTTTT.

Only a few counts were recorded for this clonotype. The rearrangement joins TRBV7-2 to TRBJ1-4; unclear D gene. The ends were cut back, 0 bases at V and 4 bases at J, with 12 bases in the middle. From germline, CDR1 is SGHTA and CDR2 FQGNSA. The CDR3 loop spans 16 amino acids. DNA of the CDR3: TGTGCCAGCAGCTTAGCGCCGGCCGGTAGTAATGAAAAACTGTTTTTT. Amino acid sequence: CASSLAPAGSNEKLFF. Together with reference TRBV7-2 and TRBJ1-4, the CDR3 gives the full variable domain: GAGVSQSPSNKVTEKGKDVELRCDPISGHTALYWYRQSLGQGLEFLIYFQGNSAPDKSGLPSDRFSAERTGGSVSTLTIQRTQQEDSAVYLCASSLAPAGSNEKLFFGSGTQLSVL.

The CDR3 loop reads CASSYAKRVIRETQYF. For the CDR3, the DNA is TGTGCCAGCAGTTACGCAAAGAGGGTTATCCGAGAGACCCAGTACTTC. The chain recombines TRBV6-2 or TRBV6-3 with TRBJ2-5, with a possible D match to TRBD2 (5 bases). The CDR3 length is 16 residues. Germline CDR1 is MNHEY and CDR2 is SVGEGT. The V gene lost 2 bases and the J gene lost 4 bases, with 17 bases spanning the gap.

This clonotype was found a few times. The conserved closing phenylalanine or tryptophan is absent in this CDR3, likely reflecting a read error. The chain is built from TRBV7-7 and TRBJ2-3; 8 positions agree with TRBD1. Germline assignment: CDR1 SSHAT and CDR2 FNYEAQ (reference sequence). V dropped 3 bases and J dropped 0; count of bases not matched to a gene: 2. The CDR3 covers 15 residues. This CDR3 reads CASSLRQGSTDTQYS. Here the CDR3 DNA reads TGTGCCAGCAGCTTGCGACAGGGGAGCACAGATACGCAGTATTCT.

As regards this clonotype: A much larger clonotype is one base distant, so this may be a read error. The CDR3 nucleotides read TGTGCCACCAGTGATGAGACTAGCGGGAGGGCCTTGGATGAGCAGTACTTC. It yields the protein CATSDETSGRALDEQYF. The V gene is TRBV24-1, the J gene TRBJ2-1; 14 nucleotides match TRBD2. The J call may be mistaken, given a closer DNA end match to TRBJ2-7. Per the germline V gene, CDR1 is KGHDR and CDR2 is SFDVKD. The CDR3 is 17 residues long.

This clonotype was seen only a few times. The gene calls are TRBV27 and TRBJ2-7; 9 nucleotides match TRBD1. Germline V gene data show CDR1 as MNHEY and CDR2 as SMNVEV (reference sequence). This CDR3 region has 13 residues. V lost 8 bases to trimming and J lost 2 bases; unmatched junction nucleotides: 4. For the CDR3, the DNA is TGTGCCAGCGGGACAGGGCTGACCTACGAGCAGTACTTC. Translating gives CASGTGLTYEQYF.

This clonotype was seen ten or more times. The rearrangement joins TRBV27 to TRBJ2-6; D uncertain. Germline V lookup: CDR1 MNHEY, CDR2 SMNVEV (reference sequence). V lost 2 bases and J lost 0, with 11 bases in between. The CDR3 covers 17 residues. CDR3: CASSLRVMLSGANVLTF. CDR3 nucleotides: TGTGCCAGCAGTTTAAGAGTTATGCTCTCTGGGGCCAACGTCCTGACTTTC.